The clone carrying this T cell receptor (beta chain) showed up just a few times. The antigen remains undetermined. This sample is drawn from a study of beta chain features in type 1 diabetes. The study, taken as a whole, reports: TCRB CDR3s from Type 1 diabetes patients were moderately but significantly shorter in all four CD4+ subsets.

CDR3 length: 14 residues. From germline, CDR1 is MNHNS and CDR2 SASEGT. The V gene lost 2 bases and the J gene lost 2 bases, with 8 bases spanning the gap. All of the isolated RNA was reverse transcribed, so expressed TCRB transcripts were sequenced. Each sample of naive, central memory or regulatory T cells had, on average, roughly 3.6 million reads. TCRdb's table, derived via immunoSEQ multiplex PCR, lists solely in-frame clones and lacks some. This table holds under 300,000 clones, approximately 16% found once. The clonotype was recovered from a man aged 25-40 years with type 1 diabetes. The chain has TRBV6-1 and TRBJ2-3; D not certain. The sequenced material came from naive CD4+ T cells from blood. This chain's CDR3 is CASSEYDSTDTQYF. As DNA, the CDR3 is TGTGCCAGCAGTGAATATGATTCCACAGATACGCAGTATTTT.